The clone carrying this T cell receptor (beta chain) appeared once. The treatment denotes: around 19 received Ad26.COV2.S at low or high dose, single or two shots; about 5 received placebo; per-sample allocation not given. Day 63 after the first injection of vaccine or placebo was the sampling time. The germline CDR1 and CDR2 sequences are MNHEY and SMNVEV (reference sequence). V dropped 8 bases and J dropped 1 base, with 15 bases sitting between them. The CDR3 runs 14 residues. Generated by immunoSEQ multiplex PCR, the TCRdb table keeps only in-frame clones and is missing some. The repertoire has around 340,000 clones, about 88% of them found once; the top ten carry around 6.1%. The sample is drawn from a study of Ad26.COV2.S vaccination and SARS-CoV-2 variants.

This material consisted of peripheral blood, taken in a trial of Ad26.COV2.S vaccine versus placebo. This TCR derives from a person between 18 and 65 years old who received the Ad26.COV2.S COVID-19 vaccine or a placebo. The chain is built from TRBV27 and TRBJ2-7; TRBD1 might be the D (5 bases). CDR3 amino acids: CASFRTIGSYEQYF. CDR3 nucleotide sequence: TGTGCCAGCTTCCGGACAATCGGGTCCTACGAGCAGTACTTC.